The text below deals with one T cell receptor (beta chain). The PCR employed 60 Vbeta primers together with 13 Jbeta primers. Sequencing used immunoSEQ multiplex PCR; TCRdb keeps in-frame clones, though not all of them. The sample lists about 140,000 clones, 77% occurring once. These data come from a study of cytomegalovirus exposure and HLA in healthy donors. This CDR3 has 17 amino acids. Trimming pared 4 bases from V and 2 bases from J, leaving 16 bases between. Germline CDR1 is SGHDT and CDR2 is YYEEEE. The chain links TRBV5-6 to TRBJ2-6; unclear D gene. Sequencing used PBMCs. This receptor was taken from a woman between 45 and 60 years old in good health and CMV-seronegative. CDR3 nucleotide sequence: TGTGCCAGCAGCCGGAGAGACCGTTTCGCTGGGGCCAACGTCCTGACTTTC. Protein sequence: CASSRRDRFAGANVLTF.